Shown below are 8 T cell receptor beta chains from a single sample sequenced in a study of identical twins. Via MiXCR, TCRdb re-called the 5' RACE reads, giving one row per CDR3 protein. The data show about 450,000 distinct CDR3 sequences, less than 20% seen once. The sample comprised naive T cells sorted from blood. These receptors all come from a man aged 45-65 years in good health.

The sample holds many counts of this clonotype. The rearrangement links TRBV10-3 to TRBJ2-7; D tentatively reads TRBD1 or TRBD2 (5 bases each). From germline, CDR1 is ENHRY and CDR2 SYGVKD. Deletions cut 4 bases from V and 7 bases from J, with 14 bases between. The CDR3 spans 13 residues. The chain's CDR3 is CAISVGGVREQYF. The CDR3 DNA is TGTGCCATCAGTGTTGGGGGAGTAAGGGAGCAGTACTTC.

The chain combines TRBV9 with TRBJ2-3, with D maybe TRBD2 (6 bases). Germline V gene data show CDR1 as SGDLS and CDR2 as YYNGEE. The CDR3 runs to 12 residues. The germline V and J ends were trimmed by 3 bases and 6 bases, with 8 bases remaining between them. The CDR3 sequence is CASSEGLDTQYF. The CDR3 DNA sequence: TGTGCCAGCAGCGAGGGACTGGATACGCAGTATTTT.

This clonotype was seen ten or more times. The V gene is TRBV20-1, the J gene TRBJ2-7; perhaps TRBD2 as D (6 bases). The CDR3 is made up of 14 amino acids. Between the trimmed V and J ends, which lost 3 bases and 4 bases, there was a span of 16 bases. CDR1 DFQATT and CDR2 SNEGSKA come from the germline V gene (reference sequence). CDR3 sequence (DNA): TGCAGTGCTAGTCCCGCCCGGGACTCTTACGAGCAGTACTTC. Amino acids: CSASPARDSYEQYF.

This clonotype was observed many times. The rearrangement links TRBV5-1 to TRBJ2-7; no clear D gene. Trimming shortened V by 0 bases and J by 4 bases, and 2 bases separated the two germline ends. Germline V gives CDR1 SGHRS, CDR2 YFSETQ. The length of the CDR3 is 11 residues. CDR3 sequence: CASSLEYEQYF. As DNA, the CDR3 is TGCGCCAGCAGCTTGGAATACGAGCAGTACTTC.

The chain carries TRBV5-1 and TRBJ2-2, with 10 positions matching TRBD1. The CDR3 consists of 17 residues. Germline CDR1 and CDR2: SGHRS and YFSETQ. The junction had 10 bases not matched to a gene; V was cut back by 3 bases and J by 5 bases. The CDR3 sequence is CASSSPGQGKLTGELFF. The CDR3 DNA sequence: TGCGCCAGCAGCTCGCCGGGACAGGGGAAGTTAACCGGGGAGCTGTTTTTT.

This clonotype was detected only a few times. The chain couples TRBV13 to TRBJ2-2; D is undetermined. V was shortened by 5 bases and J by 7 bases, with 11 bases between the two germline ends. Germline lookup yields CDR1 PRHDT and CDR2 FYEKMQ (reference sequence). This CDR3 has 13 residues. DNA for the CDR3: TGTGCCAGCAGCCTTGAAAGGATCGGGGAGCTGTTTTTT. Encoded protein: CASSLERIGELFF.

This sequence joins TRBV7-2 and TRBJ2-3; possibly TRBD2 for D (6 bases). Germline-derived CDR1 and CDR2 are SGHTA and FQGNSA. V lost 4 bases to trimming and J lost 3 bases, with 14 bases between them. The CDR3 totals 15 residues. CDR3 sequence (DNA): TGTGCCAGCAGCTCTCCCGGGACTCGGACAGATACGCAGTATTTT. It codes for CASSSPGTRTDTQYF.

This chain joins TRBV29-1 and TRBJ1-2; TRBD1 might be the D (6 bases). Per the germline V gene, CDR1 is SQVTM and CDR2 is ANQGSEA. The CDR3 totals 12 residues. Between the trimmed V and J ends, which lost 6 bases and 5 bases, there was a span of 13 bases. CDR3 in amino acids: CSVGRGFYGYTF. In nucleotides, the CDR3 is TGCAGCGTGGGCAGGGGATTTTATGGCTACACCTTC.